A single sample is the source of the 14 T cell receptor beta chains below, sequenced in a study of cytomegalovirus exposure and HLA in healthy donors. The PCR made use of 60 Vbeta and 13 Jbeta primers. Here immunoSEQ multiplex PCR was the method, and the copy in TCRdb shows in-frame clones only, minus some. The table has roughly 60,000 clones, approximately 78% seen once. Sequenced: PBMCs. These receptors came from a female donor in good health and CMV-seronegative.

This chain joins TRBV5-1 and TRBJ2-5, with 7 bases aligning to TRBD2. CDR1 and CDR2 from the germline V gene are SGHRS and YFSETQ. V lost 1 base, J lost 4 bases, and 10 bases stayed unmatched. CDR3 length: 16 amino acids. This chain's CDR3 is CASSLFASGGAETQYF. In DNA, the CDR3 is TGCGCCAGCAGCTTGTTTGCTAGCGGCGGTGCAGAGACCCAGTACTTC.

The V call is TRBV18, the J call TRBJ1-1, with 7 nucleotides matching TRBD1. This CDR3 comprises 17 residues. V dropped 2 bases and J dropped 0; count of bases not matched to a gene: 9. From germline, CDR1 is KGHSH and CDR2 LQKENI. CDR3 bases: TGTGCCAGCTCACCAAGTGACAGGGTTTTGGTGAACACTGAAGCTTTCTTT. Amino acids: CASSPSDRVLVNTEAFF.

This clone showed up just a few times. V is TRBV29-1 and J is TRBJ1-1; unclear D gene. The V and J ends lost 2 bases and 4 bases respectively, with 5 bases between them. The CDR3 extends over 11 amino acids. CDR1 SQVTM and CDR2 ANQGSEA come from the germline V gene. The CDR3 loop is CSVETSTEAFF. The CDR3 DNA reads as TGCAGCGTTGAAACATCCACTGAAGCTTTCTTT.

V and J are TRBV6-1 and TRBJ1-1; D is unresolved. Germline V gene lookup returns CDR1 MNHNS and CDR2 SASEGT. With 1 base removed from V and 7 bases from J, the gap between germline ends came to 10 bases. This CDR3 is built from 13 residues. DNA of the CDR3: TGTGCCAGCAGTGAAGACAGCCGAAGTGAAGCTTTCTTT. Protein product: CASSEDSRSEAFF.

The chain carries TRBV4-1 and TRBJ2-3; 11 bases align to TRBD1. CDR1 MGHRA and CDR2 YSYEKL come from the germline V gene. After removal of 5 bases from V and 5 bases from J, the junction contained 6 bases not matched to a gene. The CDR3 runs 15 residues. CDR3: CASSFGQGALDTQYF. The CDR3 DNA is TGCGCCAGCAGCTTTGGACAGGGGGCTTTAGATACGCAGTATTTT.

The J gene is TRBJ1-2, the V gene TRBV5-1, with TRBD1 matching 7 bases. Unmatched junction bases numbered 8, after V lost 0 bases and J lost 3 bases. The V gene's germline CDR1 is SGHRS and CDR2 YFSETQ. The CDR3 covers 16 residues. DNA for the CDR3: TGCGCCAGCAGCTTGGCCCTAAGACAGGGACACTATGGCTACACCTTC. Protein product: CASSLALRQGHYGYTF.

This sequence joins TRBV9 and TRBJ2-1; 11 bases are a match to TRBD2. Germline-derived CDR1 and CDR2 are SGDLS and YYNGEE. The CDR3 extends over 16 amino acids. The V segment lost 4 bases and the J segment 1 base; nucleotides outside the gene matches: 4. The CDR3 DNA is TGTGCCAGCAGCCCTAGCGGGGGGAAATCCTACAATGAGCAGTTCTTC. Translating gives CASSPSGGKSYNEQFF.

This clone was picked up one time. The chain is built from TRBV5-4 and TRBJ1-2, with 7 nucleotides matching TRBD1. Germline loops: CDR1 SGHNT, CDR2 YYREEE (reference sequence). The CDR3 runs 13 residues. V was pared by 5 bases and J by 8 bases, with 9 bases of the junction left unmatched. This CDR3 is CASRTGQERGYTF. The CDR3 DNA reads as TGTGCCAGCAGAACAGGACAGGAGCGGGGCTACACCTTC.

This clone turned up a few times. The CDR3 region has the DNA TGTGCCAGCAGCTTTAACGGACAGGGGGCCTACGAGCAGTACTTC. Encoded protein: CASSFNGQGAYEQYF. This chain links TRBV11-1 with TRBJ2-7; TRBD1 aligns across 10 bases. This CDR3 is 15 amino acids long. Germline assignment: CDR1 SGHAT and CDR2 FQDESV (reference sequence). V trimming: 3 bases; J trimming: 2 bases; junction bases outside the gene matches: 4. The variable domain in full, with the rest retrieved from reference TRBV11-1 and TRBJ2-7, is EAEVAQSPRYKITEKSQAVAFWCDPISGHATLYWYRQILGQGPELLVQFQDESVVDDSQLPKDRFSAERLKGVDSTLKIQPAELGDSAMYLCASSFNGQGAYEQYFGPGTRLTVT.

The chain has TRBV29-1 and TRBJ2-3; TRBD1 might be the D (6 bases). The CDR3 loop spans 12 amino acids. Trimming removed 7 bases from V and 2 bases from J, with 10 bases in between. The germline V gene encodes CDR1 SQVTM and CDR2 ANQGSEA. In DNA form, the CDR3 reads TGCAGCGCGACAGGAGACACAGATACGCAGTATTTT. This translates into CSATGDTDTQYF.

The CDR3: CASSLRQGTNTGELFF. Written as DNA, the CDR3 is TGTGCCAGCAGCTTGCGACAGGGTACGAACACCGGGGAGCTGTTTTTT. The chain couples TRBV7-8 to TRBJ2-2; 7 bases align to TRBD1. V lost 3 bases, J lost 0 bases, and 4 bases stayed unmatched. Germline CDR1 is SGHVS and CDR2 is FQNEAQ. This CDR3 is built from 16 residues.

This clone has more than one count but fewer than ten. V is TRBV6-4 and J is TRBJ2-3, with 9 bases fitting TRBD2. The CDR3 runs to 16 residues. The V gene's germline CDR1 is MRHNA and CDR2 SNTAGT. Unmatched junction bases numbered 5, after V lost 0 bases and J lost 4 bases. The CDR3 reads CASSDSAGGHADTQYF. DNA of the CDR3: TGTGCCAGCAGTGACTCTGCGGGGGGGCACGCAGATACGCAGTATTTT.

The chain recombines TRBV30 with TRBJ2-2; weak D call: TRBD1 (5 bases). The CDR3 sequence is 15 residues long. V was cut by 4 bases and J by 3 bases, with 15 bases left in between. Germline CDR1 reads GTSNPN; CDR2 reads SVGIG (reference sequence). The CDR3 sequence: CAWILPGLDTGELFF. The CDR3 nucleotides are TGTGCCTGGATCTTACCAGGGCTAGACACCGGGGAGCTGTTTTTT.

Regarding this clone: A junction boundary mismatches the germline segment, possibly from a read error. The V gene is TRBV7-9, the J gene TRBJ1-5; D is perhaps TRBD1 (5 bases). The CDR3 length is 16 residues. Germline assignment: CDR1 SEHNR and CDR2 FQNEAQ (reference sequence). The CDR3: CSSSLGSAGNNQPQHF. CDR3 nucleotide sequence: TGTTCCAGCAGCTTAGGATCTGCAGGGAACAATCAGCCCCAGCATTTT.